This T cell receptor beta chain was identified in a study of cytomegalovirus exposure and HLA in healthy donors. Whole-study results and caveats: Immune exposure was documented only through CMV serostatus. When analyzed later, a missense DCLRE1C variant was found to be linked to TCR beta V- and J-gene trimming.

With 60 Vbeta and 13 Jbeta primers, the PCR was carried out. Generated by immunoSEQ multiplex PCR, the TCRdb table keeps only in-frame clones and is missing some. Recorded for this sample: some 140,000 clones. The V and J ends lost 2 bases and 4 bases respectively, with 14 bases between them. The CDR3 is 15 amino acids. Germline CDR1 MDHEN, CDR2 SYDVKM. A word on this clone: Its antigen is undetermined.

Sequenced: PBMCs. This chain connects TRBV28 to TRBJ1-1; the D gene is possibly TRBD1 (5 bases). The source of this sequence is a woman between 35 and 50 years old in good health and CMV-seronegative. The CDR3 reads CASSLGGGTGTEAFF. CDR3 in DNA: TGTGCCAGCAGTTTAGGTGGGGGGACGGGCACTGAAGCTTTCTTT.